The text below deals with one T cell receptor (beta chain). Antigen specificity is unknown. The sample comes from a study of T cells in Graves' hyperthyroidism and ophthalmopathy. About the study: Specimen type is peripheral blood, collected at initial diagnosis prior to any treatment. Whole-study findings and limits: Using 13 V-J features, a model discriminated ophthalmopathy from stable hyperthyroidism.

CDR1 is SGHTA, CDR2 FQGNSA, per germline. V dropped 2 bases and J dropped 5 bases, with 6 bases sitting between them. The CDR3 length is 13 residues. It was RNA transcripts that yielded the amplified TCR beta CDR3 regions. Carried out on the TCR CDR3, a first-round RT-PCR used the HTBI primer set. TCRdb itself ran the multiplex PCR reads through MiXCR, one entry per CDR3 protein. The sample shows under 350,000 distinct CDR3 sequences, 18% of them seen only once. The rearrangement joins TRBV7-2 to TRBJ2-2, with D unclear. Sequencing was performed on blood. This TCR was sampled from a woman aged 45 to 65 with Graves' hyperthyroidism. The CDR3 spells CASSLRWTGELFF. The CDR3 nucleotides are TGTGCCAGCAGCTTAAGATGGACCGGGGAGCTGTTTTTT.